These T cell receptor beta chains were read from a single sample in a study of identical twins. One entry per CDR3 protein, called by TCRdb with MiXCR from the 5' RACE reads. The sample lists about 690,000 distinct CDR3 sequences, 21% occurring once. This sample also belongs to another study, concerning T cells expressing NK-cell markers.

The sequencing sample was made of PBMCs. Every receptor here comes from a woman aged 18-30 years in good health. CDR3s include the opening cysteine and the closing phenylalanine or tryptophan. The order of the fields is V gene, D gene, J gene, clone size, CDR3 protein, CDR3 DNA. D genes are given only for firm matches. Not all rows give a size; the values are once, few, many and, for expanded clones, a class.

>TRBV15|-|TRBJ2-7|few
CATSRDGVHYYEQYF
TGTGCCACCAGCAGGGACGGAGTGCACTACTACGAGCAGTACTTC
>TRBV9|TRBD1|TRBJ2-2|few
CASSVTGGPSNTGELFF
TGTGCCAGCAGCGTAACAGGGGGCCCCTCGAACACCGGGGAGCTGTTTTTT
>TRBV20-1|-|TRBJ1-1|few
CSASALRDTEAFF
TGCAGTGCTTCCGCCTTAAGAGACACTGAAGCTTTCTTT
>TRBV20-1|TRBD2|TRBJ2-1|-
CSARGLAAIAEQFF
TGCAGTGCTAGGGGACTAGCCGCGATTGCTGAGCAGTTCTTC
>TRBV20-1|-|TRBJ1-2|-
CSARVPGTSSGYTF
TGCAGTGCTAGAGTACCGGGCACAAGTAGTGGCTACACCTTC
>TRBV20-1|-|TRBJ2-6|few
CSASDGVVLTF
TGCAGTGCTTCGGATGGAGTAGTCTTGACTTTC
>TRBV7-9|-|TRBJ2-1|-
CASSHPTGSYNEQFF
TGTGCCAGCAGCCACCCGACTGGTTCCTACAATGAGCAGTTCTTC
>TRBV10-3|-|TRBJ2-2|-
CAISDDDGITGELFF
TGTGCCATCAGTGATGACGACGGGATCACCGGGGAGCTGTTTTTT
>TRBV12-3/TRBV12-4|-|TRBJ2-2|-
CASRPRDRNVGELFF
TGTGCCAGCAGACCCAGGGACCGGAACGTCGGGGAGCTGTTTTTT
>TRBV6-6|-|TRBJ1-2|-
CASSKDVDYGYTF
TGTGCCAGCAGTAAGGATGTGGACTATGGCTACACCTTC
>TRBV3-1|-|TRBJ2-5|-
CASSSLTGGGPETQYF
TGTGCCAGCAGCTCCCTTACAGGGGGAGGGCCAGAGACCCAGTACTTC
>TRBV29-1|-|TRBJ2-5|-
CSAFRDQETQYF
TGCAGCGCTTTTAGGGACCAAGAGACCCAGTACTTC
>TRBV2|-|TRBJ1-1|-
CASLGGVDTEAFF
TGTGCCAGCTTAGGCGGAGTCGACACTGAAGCTTTCTTT
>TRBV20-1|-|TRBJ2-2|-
CSAIPPSRNTGELFF
TGCAGTGCTATCCCCCCTTCCAGGAACACCGGGGAGCTGTTTTTT
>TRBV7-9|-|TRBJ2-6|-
CASSSWHLRSGANVLTF
TGTGCCAGCAGCTCCTGGCACTTACGCTCTGGGGCCAACGTCCTGACTTTC
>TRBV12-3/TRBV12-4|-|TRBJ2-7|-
CASSPNPGQRYEQYF
TGTGCCAGCAGTCCCAACCCCGGACAGCGCTACGAGCAGTACTTC
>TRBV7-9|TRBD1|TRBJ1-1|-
CAILRGQPNTEAFF
TGTGCCATTCTTAGGGGACAGCCGAACACTGAAGCTTTCTTT
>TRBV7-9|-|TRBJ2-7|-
CASSAGRQRYEQYF
TGTGCCAGCAGCGCCGGGCGACAGCGCTACGAGCAGTACTTC
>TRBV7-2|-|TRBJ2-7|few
CASTLWAPGREQYF
TGTGCCAGCACACTCTGGGCCCCGGGCCGGGAGCAGTACTTC
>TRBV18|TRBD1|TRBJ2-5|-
CASSPLGTEETQYF
TGTGCCAGCTCACCCCTCGGGACAGAAGAGACCCAGTACTTC
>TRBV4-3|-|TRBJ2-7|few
CASSQDRRGDYEQYF
TGCGCCAGCAGCCAAGATCGAAGGGGTGACTACGAGCAGTACTTC
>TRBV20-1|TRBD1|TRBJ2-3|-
CSALGQGSTDTQYF
TGCAGTGCTCTCGGACAGGGGTCTACAGATACGCAGTATTTT
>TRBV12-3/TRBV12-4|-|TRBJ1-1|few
CASSSGEGTEAFF
TGTGCCAGCAGTTCAGGGGAGGGTACTGAAGCTTTCTTT
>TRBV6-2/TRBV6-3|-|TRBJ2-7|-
CASSLTRLFEQYF
TGTGCCAGCAGTCTTACCCGACTGTTCGAGCAGTACTTC
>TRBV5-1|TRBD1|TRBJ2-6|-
CASSVGTGGSGANVLTF
TGCGCCAGCAGCGTGGGGACAGGGGGCTCTGGGGCCAACGTCCTGACTTTC
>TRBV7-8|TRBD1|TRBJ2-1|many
CASSSPRDRRIF
TGTGCCAGCAGCTCCCCCCGGGACAGAAGAATCTTC
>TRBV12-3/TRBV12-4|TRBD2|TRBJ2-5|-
CASSPPDGRETQYF
TGTGCCAGCAGTCCCCCAGACGGGAGGGAGACCCAGTACTTC
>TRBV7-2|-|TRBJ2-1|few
CASSSRSFDGEQFF
TGTGCCAGCAGCTCCCGTTCGTTTGACGGTGAGCAGTTCTTC
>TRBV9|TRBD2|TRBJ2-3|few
CASSVRLAGDTQYF
TGTGCCAGCAGCGTGCGATTAGCGGGAGATACGCAGTATTTT
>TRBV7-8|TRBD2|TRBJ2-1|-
CASAGLAGGMMTYNEQFF
TGTGCCAGCGCAGGGCTAGCGGGGGGCATGATGACCTACAATGAGCAGTTCTTC
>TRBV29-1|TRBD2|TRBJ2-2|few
CSALGLADNTGELFF
TGCAGCGCGCTGGGACTAGCGGACAACACCGGGGAGCTGTTTTTT
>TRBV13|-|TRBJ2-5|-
CASSLRSPSQETQYF
TGTGCCAGCAGCCTCCGGTCCCCTTCCCAAGAGACCCAGTACTTC
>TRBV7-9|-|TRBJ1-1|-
CASSLVWGLNTEAFF
TGTGCCAGCAGCTTAGTCTGGGGTCTGAACACTGAAGCTTTCTTT
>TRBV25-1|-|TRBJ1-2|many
CASSESGGNYGYTF
TGTGCCAGCAGTGAATCGGGGGGGAACTATGGCTACACCTTC
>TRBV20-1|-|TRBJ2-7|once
CSAGTWRRSYEQYF
TGCAGTGCTGGGACTTGGCGGCGCTCCTACGAGCAGTACTTC
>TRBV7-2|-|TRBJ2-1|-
CASSIRGNQFF
TGTGCCAGCAGCATCAGGGGTAATCAGTTCTTC
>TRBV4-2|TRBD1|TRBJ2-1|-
CASSQVGDRDISNEQFF
TGTGCCAGCAGCCAAGTGGGGGACAGGGATATTTCAAATGAGCAGTTCTTC
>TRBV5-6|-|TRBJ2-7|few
CASSIVGEQYF
TGTGCCAGCAGCATCGTAGGCGAGCAGTACTTC
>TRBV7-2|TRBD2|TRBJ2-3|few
CASSLGGGRFTDTQYF
TGTGCCAGCAGCTTGGGGGGGGGGAGGTTCACAGATACGCAGTATTTT
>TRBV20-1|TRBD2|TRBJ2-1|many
CSAHLAGVSDEQFF
TGCAGTGCTCACCTAGCGGGAGTTTCGGATGAGCAGTTCTTC
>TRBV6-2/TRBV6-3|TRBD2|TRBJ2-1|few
CASSYGRGGYNEQFF
TGTGCCAGCAGTTACGGGCGGGGGGGGTACAATGAGCAGTTCTTC
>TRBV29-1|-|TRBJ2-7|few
CSPGADTGREQYF
TGCAGCCCCGGTGCGGACACCGGAAGGGAGCAGTACTTC
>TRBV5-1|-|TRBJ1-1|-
CASSLVDSQNTEAFF
TGCGCCAGCAGCTTGGTGGACAGTCAAAACACTGAAGCTTTCTTT
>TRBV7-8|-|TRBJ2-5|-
CASSLVTVRGARRKETQYF
TGTGCCAGCAGCTTAGTAACCGTCAGAGGGGCCAGGCGAAAAGAGACCCAGTACTTC
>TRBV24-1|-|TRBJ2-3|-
CATSDWGTDTQYF
TGTGCCACCAGTGATTGGGGCACAGATACGCAGTATTTT
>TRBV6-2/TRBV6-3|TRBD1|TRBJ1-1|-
CASSIFETGGYPEAFF
TGTGCCAGCAGTATCTTCGAGACAGGGGGATATCCTGAAGCTTTCTTT
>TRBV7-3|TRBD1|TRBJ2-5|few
CASSRTGPETQYF
TGTGCCAGCAGCAGGACAGGGCCAGAGACCCAGTACTTC
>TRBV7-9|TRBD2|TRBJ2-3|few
CASSFTSGGSDTQYF
TGTGCCAGCAGTTTTACTAGCGGGGGCTCAGATACGCAGTATTTT
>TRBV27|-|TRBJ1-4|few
CASRPPGGREKLFF
TGTGCCAGCAGGCCCCCCGGGGGGAGGGAAAAACTGTTTTTT
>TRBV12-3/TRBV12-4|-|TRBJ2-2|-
CASSLQLAGTGELFF
TGTGCCAGCAGTTTACAACTAGCAGGCACCGGGGAGCTGTTTTTT